This T cell receptor beta chain was captured by sequencing in a study of T cells in Graves' hyperthyroidism and ophthalmopathy. Study background: It was at initial diagnosis, before any treatment, that peripheral blood was collected.

Amplified TCR beta CDR3 regions derived from RNA transcripts. HTBI primers were used for first-round RT-PCR of the TCR CDR3. TCRdb used MiXCR to reprocess the multiplex PCR reads, holding one entry per CDR3 protein. This table holds around 610,000 distinct CDR3 sequences, approximately 15% found once. The clonotype was recovered from a woman in her 40s with Graves' ophthalmopathy. Sequencing input: blood.

In DNA, the CDR3 is TGTGCCAGCAGCTGGGACTCTTCTTACTACGAGCAGTACTTC. It translates to CASSWDSSYYEQYF. The chain uses TRBV11-2 and TRBJ2-7, with D maybe TRBD2 (6 bases). Between the trimmed V and J ends, which lost 4 bases and 3 bases, there was a span of 13 bases. Looked up from germline, CDR1 is SGHAT and CDR2 is FQNNGV. The CDR3 has 14 amino acids. Supplemented by reference TRBV11-2 and TRBJ2-7, the full variable domain reads EAGVAQSPRYKIIEKRQSVAFWCNPISGHATLYWYQQILGQGPKLLIQFQNNGVVDDSQLPKDRFSAERLKGVDSTLKIQPAKLEDSAVYLCASSWDSSYYEQYFGPGTRLTVT.